This T cell receptor (beta chain) is from a study of breast tumors, draining lymph nodes, adjacent tissues. Findings of the study overall: Compared with lymph nodes, tumors were less diverse; compared with nontumor tissue, more. The data were judged consistent with most tumor T cells coming from lymph node and expanding in tumor.

This clonotype appeared many times. Its antigen is unknown. This CDR3 has 16 residues. The V end was cut by 2 bases, the J end by 6 bases, with 22 bases between. Per germline, CDR1 DFQATT and CDR2 SNEGSKA (reference sequence). Each CDR3 protein gets one entry after TCRdb re-called the multiplex PCR reads with MiXCR. The table includes approximately 13,000 distinct CDR3 sequences, under 40% detected once. This chain links TRBV20-1 with TRBJ2-5; the D gene is possibly TRBD2 (6 bases). The sequence derives from a female donor with breast cancer. Some clones in this sample may be carry-over from other donors' samples. The specimen sequenced was breast tumor tissue. Here the CDR3 DNA reads TGCAGTGCTAGAAGTGGGGTGGGGCTAGCGTTGAAGACCCAGTACTTC. It encodes CSARSGVGLALKTQYF.